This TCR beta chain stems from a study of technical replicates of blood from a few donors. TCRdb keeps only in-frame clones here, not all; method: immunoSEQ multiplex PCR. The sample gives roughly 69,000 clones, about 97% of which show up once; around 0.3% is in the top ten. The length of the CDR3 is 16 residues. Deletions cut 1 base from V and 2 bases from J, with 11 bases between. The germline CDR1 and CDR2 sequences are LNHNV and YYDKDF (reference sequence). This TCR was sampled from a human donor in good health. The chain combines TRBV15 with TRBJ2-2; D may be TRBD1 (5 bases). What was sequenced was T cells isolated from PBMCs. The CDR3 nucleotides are TGTGCCACCAGCAGAGCGAGACAGAAAAACACCGGGGAGCTGTTTTTT. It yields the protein CATSRARQKNTGELFF.